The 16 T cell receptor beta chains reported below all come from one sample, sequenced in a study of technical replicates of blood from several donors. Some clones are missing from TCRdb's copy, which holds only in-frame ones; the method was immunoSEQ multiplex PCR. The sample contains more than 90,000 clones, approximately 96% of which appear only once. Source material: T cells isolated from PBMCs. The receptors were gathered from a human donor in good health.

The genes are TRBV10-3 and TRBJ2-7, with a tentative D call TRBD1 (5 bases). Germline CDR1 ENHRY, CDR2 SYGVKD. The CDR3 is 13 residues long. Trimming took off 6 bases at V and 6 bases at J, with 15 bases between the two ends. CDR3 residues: CAISAGSIREQYF. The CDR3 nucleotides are TGTGCCATCAGCGCAGGGTCGATTCGCGAGCAGTACTTC.

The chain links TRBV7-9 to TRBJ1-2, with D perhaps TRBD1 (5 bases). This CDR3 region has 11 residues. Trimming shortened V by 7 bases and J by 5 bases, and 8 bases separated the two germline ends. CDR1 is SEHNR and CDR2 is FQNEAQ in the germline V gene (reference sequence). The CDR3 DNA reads TGTGCCAGCAATCAGGGTTATGGCTACACCTTC. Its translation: CASNQGYGYTF.

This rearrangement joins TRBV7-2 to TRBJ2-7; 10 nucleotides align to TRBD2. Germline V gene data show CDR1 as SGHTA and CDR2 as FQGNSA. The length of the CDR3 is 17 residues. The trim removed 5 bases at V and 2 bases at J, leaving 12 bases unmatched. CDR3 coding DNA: TGTGCCAGCAGCAGGCCACTAGCGGGGACCCAGCCCTACGAGCAGTACTTC. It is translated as CASSRPLAGTQPYEQYF.

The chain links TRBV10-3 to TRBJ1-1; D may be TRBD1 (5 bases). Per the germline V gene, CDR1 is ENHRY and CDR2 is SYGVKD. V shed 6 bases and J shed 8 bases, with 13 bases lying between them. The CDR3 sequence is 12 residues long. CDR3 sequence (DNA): TGTGCCATCAGGACTCAGGAGGGGGAAGCTTTCTTT. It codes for CAIRTQEGEAFF.

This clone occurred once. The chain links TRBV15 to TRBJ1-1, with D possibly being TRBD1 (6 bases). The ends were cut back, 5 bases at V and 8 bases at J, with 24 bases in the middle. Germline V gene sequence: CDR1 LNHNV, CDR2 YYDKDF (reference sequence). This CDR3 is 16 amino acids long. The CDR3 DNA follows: TGTGCCACCAGCCGCCCAGCGGGGGGGGCATCCTCCGAAGCTTTCTTT. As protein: CATSRPAGGASSEAFF.

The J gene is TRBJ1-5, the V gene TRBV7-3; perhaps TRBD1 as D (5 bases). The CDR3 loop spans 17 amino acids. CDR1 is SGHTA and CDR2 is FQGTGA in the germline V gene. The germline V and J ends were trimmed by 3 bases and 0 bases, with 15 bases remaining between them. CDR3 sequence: CASSFPSPQGSNQPQHF. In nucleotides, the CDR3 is TGTGCCAGCAGCTTCCCCAGTCCCCAGGGTAGCAATCAGCCCCAGCATTTT. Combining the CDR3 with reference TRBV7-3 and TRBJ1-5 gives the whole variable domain GAGVSQTPSNKVTEKGKYVELRCDPISGHTALYWYRQSLGQGPEFLIYFQGTGAADDSGLPNDRFFAVRPEGSVSTLKIQRTERGDSAVYLCASSFPSPQGSNQPQHFGDGTRLSIL.

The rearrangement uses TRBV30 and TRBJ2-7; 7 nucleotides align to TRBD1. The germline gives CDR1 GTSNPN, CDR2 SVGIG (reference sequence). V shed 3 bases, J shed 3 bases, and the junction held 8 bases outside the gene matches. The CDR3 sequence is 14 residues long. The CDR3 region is CAWSRTGELYEQYF. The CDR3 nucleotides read TGTGCCTGGAGCAGAACAGGGGAACTCTACGAGCAGTACTTC.

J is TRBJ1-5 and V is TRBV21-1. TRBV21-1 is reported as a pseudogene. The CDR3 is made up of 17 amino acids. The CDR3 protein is CASSKVGPGGVWQPQHF. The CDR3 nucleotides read TGTGCCAGCAGCAAAGTCGGACCCGGGGGGGTCTGGCAGCCCCAGCATTTT.

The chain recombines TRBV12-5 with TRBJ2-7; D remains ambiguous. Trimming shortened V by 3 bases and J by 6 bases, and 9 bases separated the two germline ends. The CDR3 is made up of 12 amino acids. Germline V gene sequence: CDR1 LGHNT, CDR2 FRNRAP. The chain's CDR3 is CASGLSYGEQYF. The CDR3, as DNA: TGTGCTAGTGGTTTAAGTTACGGCGAGCAGTACTTC.

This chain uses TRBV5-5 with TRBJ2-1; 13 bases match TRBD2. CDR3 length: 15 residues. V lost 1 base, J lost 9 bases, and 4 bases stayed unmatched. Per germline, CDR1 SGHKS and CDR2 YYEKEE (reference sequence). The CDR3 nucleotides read TGTGCCAGCAGCTTGACTAGCGGGAGGGCCGGTGAGCAGTTCTTC. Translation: CASSLTSGRAGEQFF.

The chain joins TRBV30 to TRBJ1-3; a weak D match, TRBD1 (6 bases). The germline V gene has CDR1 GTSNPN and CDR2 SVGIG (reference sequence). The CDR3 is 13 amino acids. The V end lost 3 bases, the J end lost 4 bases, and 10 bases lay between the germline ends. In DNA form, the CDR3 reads TGTGCCTGGAGATCAGGGGCGGGAAACACCATATATTTT. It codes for CAWRSGAGNTIYF.

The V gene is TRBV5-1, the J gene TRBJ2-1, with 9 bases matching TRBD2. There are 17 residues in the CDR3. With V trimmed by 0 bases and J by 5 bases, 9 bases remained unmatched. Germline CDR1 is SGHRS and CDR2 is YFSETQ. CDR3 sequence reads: CASSLGASGTKDNEQFF. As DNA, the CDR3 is TGCGCCAGCAGCTTGGGGGCTAGCGGGACCAAAGACAATGAGCAGTTCTTC.

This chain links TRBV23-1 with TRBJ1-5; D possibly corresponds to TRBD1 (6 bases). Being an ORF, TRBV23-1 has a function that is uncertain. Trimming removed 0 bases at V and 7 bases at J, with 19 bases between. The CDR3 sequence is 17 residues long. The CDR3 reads CASSQSPHRVRGQPQHF. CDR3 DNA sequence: TGCGCCAGCAGTCAATCGCCCCACAGGGTACGGGGCCAGCCCCAGCATTTT.

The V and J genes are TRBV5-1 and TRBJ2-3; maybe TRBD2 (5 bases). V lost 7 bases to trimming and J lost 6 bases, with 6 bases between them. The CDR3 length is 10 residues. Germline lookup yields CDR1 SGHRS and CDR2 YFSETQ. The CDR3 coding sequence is TGCGCCAGCGGGGAGGATACGCAGTATTTT. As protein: CASGEDTQYF. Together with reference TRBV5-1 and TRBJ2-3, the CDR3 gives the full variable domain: KAGVTQTPRYLIKTRGQQVTLSCSPISGHRSVSWYQQTPGQGLQFLFEYFSETQRNKGNFPGRFSGRQFSNSRSEMNVSTLELGDSALYLCASGEDTQYFGPGTRLTVL.

The DNA for the CDR3 is TGTGCCAGCAGCTTCGAAAGCACTAGCACAGATACGCAGTATTTT. Its translation is CASSFESTSTDTQYF. V and J are TRBV7-2 and TRBJ2-3; D gene uncertain. This CDR3 contains 15 residues. With 3 bases removed from V and 0 bases from J, the gap between germline ends came to 10 bases. The germline V gene has CDR1 SGHTA and CDR2 FQGNSA.

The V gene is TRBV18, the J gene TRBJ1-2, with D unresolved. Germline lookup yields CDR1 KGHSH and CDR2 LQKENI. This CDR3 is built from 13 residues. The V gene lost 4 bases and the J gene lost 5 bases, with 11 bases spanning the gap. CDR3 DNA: TGTGCCAGCTCACTATATGACGGGTATGGCTACACCTTC. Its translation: CASSLYDGYGYTF.